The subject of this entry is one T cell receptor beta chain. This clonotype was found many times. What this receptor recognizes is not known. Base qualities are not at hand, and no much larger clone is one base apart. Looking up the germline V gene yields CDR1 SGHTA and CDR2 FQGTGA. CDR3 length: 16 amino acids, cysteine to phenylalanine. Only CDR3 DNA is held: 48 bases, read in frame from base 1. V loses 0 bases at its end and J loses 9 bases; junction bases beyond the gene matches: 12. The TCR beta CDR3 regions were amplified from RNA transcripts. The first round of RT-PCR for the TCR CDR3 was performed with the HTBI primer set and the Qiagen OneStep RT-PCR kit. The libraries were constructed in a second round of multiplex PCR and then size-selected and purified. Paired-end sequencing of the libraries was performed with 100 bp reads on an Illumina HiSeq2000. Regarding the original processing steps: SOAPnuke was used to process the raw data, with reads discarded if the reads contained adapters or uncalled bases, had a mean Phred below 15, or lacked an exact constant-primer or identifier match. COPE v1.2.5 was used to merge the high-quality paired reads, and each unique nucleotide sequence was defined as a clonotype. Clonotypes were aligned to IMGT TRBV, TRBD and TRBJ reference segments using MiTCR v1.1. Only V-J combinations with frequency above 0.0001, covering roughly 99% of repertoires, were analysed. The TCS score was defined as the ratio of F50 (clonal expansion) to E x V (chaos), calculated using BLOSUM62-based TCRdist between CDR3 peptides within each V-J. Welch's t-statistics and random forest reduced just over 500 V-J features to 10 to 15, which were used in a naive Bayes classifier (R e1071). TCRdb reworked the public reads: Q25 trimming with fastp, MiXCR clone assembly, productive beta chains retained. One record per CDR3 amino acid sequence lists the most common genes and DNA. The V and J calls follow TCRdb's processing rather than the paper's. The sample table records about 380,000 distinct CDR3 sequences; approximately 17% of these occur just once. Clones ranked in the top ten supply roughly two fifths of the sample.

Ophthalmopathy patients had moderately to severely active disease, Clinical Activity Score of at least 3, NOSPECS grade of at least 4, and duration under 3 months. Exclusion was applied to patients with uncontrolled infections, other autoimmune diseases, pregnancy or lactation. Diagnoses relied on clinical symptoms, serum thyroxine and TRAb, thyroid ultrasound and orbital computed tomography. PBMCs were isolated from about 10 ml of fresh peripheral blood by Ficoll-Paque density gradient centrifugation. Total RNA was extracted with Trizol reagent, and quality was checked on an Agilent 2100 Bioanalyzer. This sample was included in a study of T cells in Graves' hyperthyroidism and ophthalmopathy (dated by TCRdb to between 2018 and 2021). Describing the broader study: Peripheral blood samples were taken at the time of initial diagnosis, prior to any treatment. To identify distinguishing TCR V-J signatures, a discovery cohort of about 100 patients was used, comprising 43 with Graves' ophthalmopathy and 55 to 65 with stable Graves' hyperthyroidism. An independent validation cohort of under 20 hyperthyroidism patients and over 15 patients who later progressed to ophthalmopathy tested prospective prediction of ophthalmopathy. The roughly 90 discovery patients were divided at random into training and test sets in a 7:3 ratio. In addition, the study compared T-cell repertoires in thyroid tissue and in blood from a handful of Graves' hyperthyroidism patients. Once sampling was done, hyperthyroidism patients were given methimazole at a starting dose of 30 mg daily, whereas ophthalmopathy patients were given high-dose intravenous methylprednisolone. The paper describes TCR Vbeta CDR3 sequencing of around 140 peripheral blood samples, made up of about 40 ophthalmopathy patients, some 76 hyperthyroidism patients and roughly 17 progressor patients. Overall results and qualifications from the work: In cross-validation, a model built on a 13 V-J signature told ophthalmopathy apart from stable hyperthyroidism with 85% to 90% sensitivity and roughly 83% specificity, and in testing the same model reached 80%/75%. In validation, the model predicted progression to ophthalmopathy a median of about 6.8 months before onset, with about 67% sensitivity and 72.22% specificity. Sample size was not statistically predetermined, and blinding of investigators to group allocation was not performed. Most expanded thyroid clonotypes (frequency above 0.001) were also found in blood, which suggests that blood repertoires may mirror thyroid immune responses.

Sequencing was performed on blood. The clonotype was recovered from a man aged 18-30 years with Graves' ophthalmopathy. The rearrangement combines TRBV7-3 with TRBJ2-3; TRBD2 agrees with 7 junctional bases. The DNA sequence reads TGTGCCAGCAGCTTAACAGCACTAGTTGGGGGGGGAACGCAGTATTTT. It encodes CASSLTALVGGGTQYF.